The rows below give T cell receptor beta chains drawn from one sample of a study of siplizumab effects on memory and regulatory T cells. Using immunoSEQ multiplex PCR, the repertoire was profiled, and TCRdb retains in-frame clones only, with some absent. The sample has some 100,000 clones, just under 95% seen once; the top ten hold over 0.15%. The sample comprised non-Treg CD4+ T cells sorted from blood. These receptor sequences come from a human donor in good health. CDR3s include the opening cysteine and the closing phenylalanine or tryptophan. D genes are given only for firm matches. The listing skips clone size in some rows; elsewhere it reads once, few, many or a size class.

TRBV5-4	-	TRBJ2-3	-	CASSPGQPDTQYF	TGTGCCAGCAGCCCCGGACAGCCCGATACGCAGTATTTT
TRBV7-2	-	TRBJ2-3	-	CASSSSPSDTQYF	TGTGCCAGCAGCTCGTCTCCGTCAGATACGCAGTATTTT
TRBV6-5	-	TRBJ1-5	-	CASSYRGDQPQHF	TGTGCCAGCAGTTACAGGGGCGATCAGCCCCAGCATTTT
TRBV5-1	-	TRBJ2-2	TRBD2	CASSFSGGAAGELFF	TGCGCCAGCAGCTTTAGCGGGGGGGCAGCCGGGGAGCTGTTTTTT
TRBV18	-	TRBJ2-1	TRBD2	CASSPPAGGYNEQFF	TGTGCCAGCTCACCACCGGCGGGGGGGTACAATGAGCAGTTCTTC
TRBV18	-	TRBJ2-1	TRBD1	CASSSGTGVYNEQFF	TGTGCCAGCTCGTCCGGGACAGGGGTATACAATGAGCAGTTCTTC
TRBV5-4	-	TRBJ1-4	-	CASSPGLFSTNEKLFF	TGTGCCAGCAGCCCTGGACTCTTTTCAACTAATGAAAAACTGTTTTTT
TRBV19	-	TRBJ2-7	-	CASTPDSVSTYEQYF	TGTGCCAGTACACCCGACAGTGTCTCAACCTACGAGCAGTACTTC
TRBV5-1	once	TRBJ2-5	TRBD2	CASTTSGGPGETQYF	TGCGCCAGCACCACTAGCGGGGGGCCCGGGGAGACCCAGTACTTC
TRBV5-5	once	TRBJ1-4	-	CASSRDSTFNEKLFF	TGTGCCAGCAGCCGAGATAGTACATTTAATGAAAAACTGTTTTTT
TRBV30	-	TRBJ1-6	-	CAWHRGPLWPLHF	TGTGCCTGGCATCGAGGACCTCTTTGGCCCCTCCACTTT
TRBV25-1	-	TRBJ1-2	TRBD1	CASSSTGVVYGYTF	TGTGCCAGCAGTTCGACAGGGGTAGTCTATGGCTACACCTTC
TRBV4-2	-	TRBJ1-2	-	CASSQALRERPRGYTF	TGTGCCAGCAGCCAAGCCCTCAGGGAACGACCGAGGGGCTACACCTTC
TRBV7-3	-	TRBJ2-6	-	CASSLTSSGANVLTF	TGTGCCAGCAGCTTGACGAGCTCTGGGGCCAACGTCCTGACTTTC
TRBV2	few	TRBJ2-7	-	CASRERQVAHEQYF	TGTGCCAGCAGAGAGAGACAGGTGGCTCACGAGCAGTACTTC
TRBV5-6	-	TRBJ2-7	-	CASSLVGGDTGEQYF	TGTGCCAGCAGCTTGGTAGGTGGTGACACGGGCGAGCAGTACTTC
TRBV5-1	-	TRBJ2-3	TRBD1	CASSPGTGPGDTQYF	TGCGCCAGCAGCCCCGGGACAGGGCCGGGGGATACGCAGTATTTT
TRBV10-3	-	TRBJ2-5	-	CAISESGGETQYF	TGTGCCATCAGTGAGTCGGGGGGAGAGACCCAGTACTTC
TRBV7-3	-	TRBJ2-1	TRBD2	CASSATSGVALQFF	TGTGCCAGCAGCGCGACTAGCGGGGTAGCCCTGCAGTTCTTC
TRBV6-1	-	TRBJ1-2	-	CASTRQINYGYTF	TGTGCCAGCACGCGGCAGATTAACTATGGCTACACCTTC
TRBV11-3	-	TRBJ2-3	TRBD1	CASSFTGELSTDTQYF	TGTGCCAGCAGCTTTACAGGGGAGCTTAGCACAGATACGCAGTATTTT
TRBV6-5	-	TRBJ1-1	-	CASSWATEAFF	TGTGCCAGCAGTTGGGCCACTGAAGCTTTCTTT
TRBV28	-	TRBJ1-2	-	CASRGPGYSSGYTF	TGTGCCAGCAGGGGCCCAGGGTATTCTAGTGGCTACACCTTC
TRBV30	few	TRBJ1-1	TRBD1	CAWRGGQGGAFF	TGTGCCTGGAGAGGGGGGCAGGGGGGAGCTTTCTTT
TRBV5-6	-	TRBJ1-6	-	CASSLESNSPLHF	TGTGCCAGCAGCCTGGAGTCCAATTCACCCCTCCACTTT
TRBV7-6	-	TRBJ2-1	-	CASSSLGVPPYNEQFF	TGTGCCAGCAGCTCCTTAGGGGTCCCCCCTTACAATGAGCAGTTCTTC
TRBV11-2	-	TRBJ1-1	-	CASGQGGTEAFF	TGTGCCAGCGGCCAGGGCGGGACTGAAGCTTTCTTT
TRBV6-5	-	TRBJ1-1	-	CASSRLGSNTEAFF	TGTGCCAGCAGCCGCCTGGGTTCGAACACTGAAGCTTTCTTT
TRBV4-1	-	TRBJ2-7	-	CASSQDPTEYYEQYF	TGCGCCAGCAGCCAAGATCCGACAGAATACTACGAGCAGTACTTC
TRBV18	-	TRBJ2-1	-	CASSPRLGGVVDEQFF	TGTGCCAGCTCACCCAGGTTGGGGGGCGTCGTGGATGAGCAGTTCTTC
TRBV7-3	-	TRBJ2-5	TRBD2	CASSPTSGGETQYF	TGTGCCAGCAGCCCAACTAGCGGGGGAGAGACCCAGTACTTC
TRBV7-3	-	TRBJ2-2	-	CASSPRTALAGELFF	TGTGCCAGCAGCCCTAGGACCGCCCTAGCCGGGGAGCTGTTTTTT
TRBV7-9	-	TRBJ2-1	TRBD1	CASSFRTGGRAASYNEQFF	TGTGCCAGCAGCTTCAGGACAGGGGGTCGAGCGGCCTCCTACAATGAGCAGTTCTTC
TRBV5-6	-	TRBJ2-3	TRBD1	CASSFWTGVADTQYF	TGTGCCAGCAGCTTCTGGACAGGAGTTGCAGATACGCAGTATTTT
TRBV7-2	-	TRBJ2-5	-	CASSLNRGETQYF	TGTGCCAGCAGCTTAAACCGGGGGGAGACCCAGTACTTC
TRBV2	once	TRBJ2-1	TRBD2	CASSVLSGGHEQFF	TGTGCCAGCAGTGTACTATCGGGGGGGCATGAGCAGTTCTTC
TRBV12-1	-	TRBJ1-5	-	CASSFGDRGYQPQHF	TGTGCCAGCAGCTTTGGGGACAGGGGTTATCAGCCCCAGCATTTT
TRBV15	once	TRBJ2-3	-	CATSRDRSVLGTDTQYF	TGTGCCACCAGCAGAGATCGGAGCGTTTTGGGCACAGATACGCAGTATTTT
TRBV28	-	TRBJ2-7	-	CAIKTRGDEQYF	TGTGCCATCAAAACCCGGGGCGACGAGCAGTACTTC
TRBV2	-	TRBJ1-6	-	CASSVLVPYNSPLHF	TGTGCCAGCAGTGTACTGGTCCCCTATAATTCACCCCTCCACTTT
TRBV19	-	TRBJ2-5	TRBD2	CASSDTSGGQETQYF	TGTGCCAGTAGTGACACTAGCGGGGGACAAGAGACCCAGTACTTC
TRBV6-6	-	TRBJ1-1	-	CASSDPMNTEAFF	TGTGCCAGCAGTGACCCCATGAACACTGAAGCTTTCTTT
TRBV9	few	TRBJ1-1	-	CASTRGHTNTEAFF	TGTGCCAGCACACGAGGACATACGAACACTGAAGCTTTCTTT
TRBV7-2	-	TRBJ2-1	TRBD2	CASSLGTSGGYNEQFF	TGTGCCAGCAGCCTAGGGACTAGCGGGGGCTACAATGAGCAGTTCTTC
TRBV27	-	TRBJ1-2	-	CASRNRAVLGYTF	TGTGCCAGCAGAAACCGGGCCGTCCTCGGGTACACCTTC
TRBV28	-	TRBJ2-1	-	CASSPYGGSYNEQFF	TGTGCCAGCAGCCCTTATGGGGGTTCCTACAATGAGCAGTTCTTC
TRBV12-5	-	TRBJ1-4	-	CASGLVRGHNEKLFF	TGTGCTAGTGGTTTGGTGCGGGGCCATAATGAAAAACTGTTTTTT
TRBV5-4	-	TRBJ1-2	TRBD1	CASSSRTGFNLDGYTF	TGTGCCAGCAGCTCCAGGACAGGCTTTAATTTAGATGGCTACACCTTC
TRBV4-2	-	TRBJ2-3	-	CASSQDLVSDTQYF	TGTGCCAGCAGCCAAGATTTAGTTTCAGATACGCAGTATTTT
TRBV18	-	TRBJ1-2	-	CASSPLGDSVYGYTF	TGTGCCAGCTCACCGCTTGGAGACAGCGTCTATGGCTACACCTTC
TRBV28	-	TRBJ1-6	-	CASSPQTYSYNSPLHF	TGTGCCAGCAGTCCCCAGACGTATTCCTATAATTCACCCCTCCACTTT
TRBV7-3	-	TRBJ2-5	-	CASSFSSTETQYF	TGTGCCAGCAGCTTTAGTTCTACCGAGACCCAGTACTTC
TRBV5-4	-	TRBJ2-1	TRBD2	CASSAGGTTINEQFF	TGTGCCAGCAGCGCGGGAGGGACGACTATAAATGAGCAGTTCTTC
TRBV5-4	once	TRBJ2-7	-	CASSLEVLGGQYF	TGTGCCAGCAGCTTGGAAGTTTTAGGGGGGCAGTACTTC
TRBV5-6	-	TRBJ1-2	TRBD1	CASSLRDRESYTF	TGTGCCAGCAGCCTCCGGGACAGGGAAAGCTACACCTTC
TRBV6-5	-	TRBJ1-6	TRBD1	CASSYEQGTNSPLHF	TGTGCCAGCAGTTACGAACAGGGGACGAATTCACCCCTCCACTTT
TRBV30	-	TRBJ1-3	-	CAWIPGQLRNTIYF	TGTGCCTGGATCCCCGGGCAGCTAAGAAACACCATATATTTT
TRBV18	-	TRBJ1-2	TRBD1	CASSLIPDRGYGYTF	TGTGCCAGCTCACTAATTCCAGACAGGGGGTACGGCTACACCTTC